This T cell receptor beta chain was identified during a study of regulatory T cells in long-lasting Graves disease. Regarding the study as a whole: Under persistent disease, TRBV28, TRBJ1-2 and TRBJ2-5 were used preferentially.

The table lists this clonotype with a few counts. What it binds is unknown. Indicated time point: newly diagnosed GD, antithyroid drugs for less than 3 months. PBMC RNA served as the TCR library source. Libraries of TCR beta came from iRepertoire HTBI primers plus Arm-PCR of CDR3 regions. TCRdb re-called the multiplex PCR reads with MiXCR, one entry per CDR3 protein. This sample has more than 450,000 distinct CDR3 sequences, with around 15% found just once. Germline CDR1 and CDR2: DFQATT and SNEGSKA (reference sequence). V shed 6 bases and J 4 bases; nucleotides not matched to a gene: 12. This CDR3 comprises 16 residues. This sample was also put to use in a study of T cells in Graves' hyperthyroidism and ophthalmopathy. That source reports: If no ophthalmopathy progression occurred within 18 months, Graves' hyperthyroidism was stable. A first-round RT-PCR of the TCR CDR3 used the HTBI primer set.

The rearrangement links TRBV20-1 to TRBJ2-1; 10 bases are shared with TRBD2. Specimen: peripheral blood mononuclear cells (PBMCs), collected at new diagnosis, from a patient treated with antithyroid drugs. The TCR comes from a man between 40 and 49 years old with Graves disease. The chain's CDR3 is CSALKSGRARYNEQFF. The CDR3 DNA reads TGCAGTGCCCTCAAAAGCGGGAGGGCCAGATACAATGAGCAGTTCTTC.